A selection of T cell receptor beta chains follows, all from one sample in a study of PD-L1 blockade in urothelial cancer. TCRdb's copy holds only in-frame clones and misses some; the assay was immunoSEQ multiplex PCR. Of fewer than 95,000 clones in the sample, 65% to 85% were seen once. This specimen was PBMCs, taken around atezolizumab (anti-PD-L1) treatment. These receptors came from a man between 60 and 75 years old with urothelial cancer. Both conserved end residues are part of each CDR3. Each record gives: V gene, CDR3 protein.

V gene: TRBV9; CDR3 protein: CASSPGDRSGNTIYF
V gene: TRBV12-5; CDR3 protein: CASGPRLAGVYNEQFF
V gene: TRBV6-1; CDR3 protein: CASSEGGTGKNIQYF
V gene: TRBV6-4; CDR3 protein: CASSDSGGTGELFF
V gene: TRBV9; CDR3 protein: CASSVATSGVETQYF
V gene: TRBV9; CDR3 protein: CASSSFTGGNTEAFF
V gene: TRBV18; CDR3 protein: CASSPQASGGPGRKNIQYF
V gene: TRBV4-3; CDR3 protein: CASSNGQGSSGANVLTF
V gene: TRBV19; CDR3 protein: CASSPGTGGYEQYF
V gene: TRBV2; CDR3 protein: CASSVPLRQGVAFF
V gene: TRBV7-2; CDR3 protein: CASSLNQGFNYEQYF
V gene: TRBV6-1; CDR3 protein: CASRGGFGDTQYF
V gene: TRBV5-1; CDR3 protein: CASSSRGQISSGNTIYF
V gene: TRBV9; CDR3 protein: CASSASYGLGANEQYF
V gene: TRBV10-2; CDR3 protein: CASSGSGAYTQYF
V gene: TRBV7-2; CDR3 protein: CASSFLGAVEQYF
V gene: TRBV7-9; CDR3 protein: CASSSLTSGPDTQYF
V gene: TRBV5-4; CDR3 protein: CASSNDRVSYNEQFF
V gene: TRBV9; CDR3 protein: CASSVGLAGDLSYTGELFF
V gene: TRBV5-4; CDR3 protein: CASSLDRQIGYTF
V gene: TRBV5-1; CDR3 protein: CASSLARGGPGDTQYF
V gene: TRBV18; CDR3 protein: CASSGQAWEGYTF
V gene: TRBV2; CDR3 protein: CASSVHAGTGGTNEKLFF
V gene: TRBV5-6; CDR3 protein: CASSFFSGSTLETQYF
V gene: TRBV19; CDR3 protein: CASSTPEDAYEQYF
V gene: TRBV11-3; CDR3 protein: CASSPTGRSAGELFF
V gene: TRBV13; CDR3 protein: CASSLWGSGRALDNEQFF
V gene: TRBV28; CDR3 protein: CASTSDWSNQPQHF
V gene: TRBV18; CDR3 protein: CASRARLAGGPHTQYF
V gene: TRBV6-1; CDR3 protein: CASSEAGMGNQPQHF
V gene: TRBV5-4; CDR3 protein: CASSLDGTSGFRSYNEQFF
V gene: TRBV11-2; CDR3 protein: CASSTGGSSYNEQFF
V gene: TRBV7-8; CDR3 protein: CASSFKTGITEQYF
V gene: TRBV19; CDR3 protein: CASREGAMNTEAFF
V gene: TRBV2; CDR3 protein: CATLRTSGEGPDEQFF
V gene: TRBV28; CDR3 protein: CASGPNPGQGRPRGYNEQFF
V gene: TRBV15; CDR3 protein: CATSRDHRGANEQFF
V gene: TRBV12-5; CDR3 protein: CASGPGDRGWTEAFF
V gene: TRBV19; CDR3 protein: CASSTGTGGTIYGYTF
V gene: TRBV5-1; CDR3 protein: CASSTQSLQDIQYF
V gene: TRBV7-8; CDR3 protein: CASSLRTGTSYVEQFF
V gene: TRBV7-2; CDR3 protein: CASSLPTWGQQYGYTF
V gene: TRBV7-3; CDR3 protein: CASTGTNYGYTF
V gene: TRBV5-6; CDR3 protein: CASSLGTGDTRLDTDTQYF
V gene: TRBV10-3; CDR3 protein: CAISESKRGGLYEQFF
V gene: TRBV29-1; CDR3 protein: CSVEDDLGNEQFF
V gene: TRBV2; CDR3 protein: CASKVGHEAFF
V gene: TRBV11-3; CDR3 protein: CASSSSGPDTQYF
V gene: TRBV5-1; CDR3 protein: CASSGSGLDSPLHF
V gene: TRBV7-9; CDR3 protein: CASSPGTGGNTIYF
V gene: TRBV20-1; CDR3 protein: CSARQDLELYF
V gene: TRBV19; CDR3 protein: CASSIQQGDTYNEQFF
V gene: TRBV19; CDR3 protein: CASSIGLAGYYNEQFF
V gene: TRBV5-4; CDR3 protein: CASLEDQRSTDTQYF